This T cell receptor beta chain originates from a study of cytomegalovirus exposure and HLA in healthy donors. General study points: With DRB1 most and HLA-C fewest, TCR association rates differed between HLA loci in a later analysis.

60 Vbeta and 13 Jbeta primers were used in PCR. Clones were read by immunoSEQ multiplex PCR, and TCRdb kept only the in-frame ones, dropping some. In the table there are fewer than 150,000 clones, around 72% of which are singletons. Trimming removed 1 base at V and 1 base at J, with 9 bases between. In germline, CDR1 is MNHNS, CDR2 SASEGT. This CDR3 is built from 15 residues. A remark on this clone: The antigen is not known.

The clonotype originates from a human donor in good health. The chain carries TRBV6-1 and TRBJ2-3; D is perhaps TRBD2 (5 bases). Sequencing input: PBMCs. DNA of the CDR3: TGTGCCAGCAGTGAAGGTCCCGGGGGCACAGATACGCAGTATTTT. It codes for CASSEGPGGTDTQYF.